This T cell receptor beta chain originates from a study of post-analysis software for immune sequencing data. Findings and limits, study-wide: In patients, five or six TRBV segments were more frequent than in controls, with TRBV5-6, TRBV5-1 and TRBV20-1 among them.

Carried by the TCR beta cDNA libraries were unique molecular identifiers. TCRdb called the PCR reads again in MiXCR, with one record for every CDR3 protein. Here the sample spans 800,000 to 950,000 distinct CDR3 sequences, about 50% being singletons. CDR1 and CDR2 (germline): SSHAT, FNYEAQ (reference sequence). CDR3 length: 16 residues. To note about this clonotype: No antigen is known for it. The junction departs from the called germline gene at one end, perhaps through a read error.

Sequencing used blood. This clonotype was obtained from a girl aged 5-17 years with multiple sclerosis. This chain links TRBV7-7 with TRBJ2-5; 14 bases map to TRBD2. The CDR3 loop is CASSRGLAGVQETQYF. The CDR3 bases are TGTGCTAGCAGCCGGGGACTAGCGGGAGTCCAAGAGACCCAGTACTTC.